Sequencing of this TCR beta chain was carried out in a study of OX40 agonist ivuxolimab in advanced cancers. At the level of the study: A partial response was reached by three patients: one with hepatocellular carcinoma and two with cutaneous melanoma.

The V gene's germline CDR1 is SNHLY and CDR2 FYNNEI. This CDR3 has 16 amino acids. Trimming removed 1 base from V and 8 bases from J, with 15 bases in between. Note on this clone: Its antigen is unidentified.

Here immunoSEQ multiplex PCR was the method, and the copy in TCRdb shows in-frame clones only, minus some. The top ten clones hold approximately 1.4% of a sample with 68,000 or so clones, approximately 83% of them seen once. Patients had blood sampled at baseline and again on cycle 4 day 1 and cycle 7 day 1. Study-wide points: CD4+ T cells averaged fewer expanded clones than CD8+ T cells.

This TCR was sampled from an adult with an advanced solid tumor such as melanoma, head and neck, liver or kidney cancer. Sequenced material: CD4+ or CD8+ T cells sorted from blood, taken in a trial of the OX40 agonist ivuxolimab. The genes are TRBV2 and TRBJ1-6, with TRBD1 as a possible D gene (6 bases). The CDR3, as DNA: TGTGCCAGCAGTGAAGATACAGGGAGGGCGGATTCACCCCTCCACTTT. It translates to CASSEDTGRADSPLHF.